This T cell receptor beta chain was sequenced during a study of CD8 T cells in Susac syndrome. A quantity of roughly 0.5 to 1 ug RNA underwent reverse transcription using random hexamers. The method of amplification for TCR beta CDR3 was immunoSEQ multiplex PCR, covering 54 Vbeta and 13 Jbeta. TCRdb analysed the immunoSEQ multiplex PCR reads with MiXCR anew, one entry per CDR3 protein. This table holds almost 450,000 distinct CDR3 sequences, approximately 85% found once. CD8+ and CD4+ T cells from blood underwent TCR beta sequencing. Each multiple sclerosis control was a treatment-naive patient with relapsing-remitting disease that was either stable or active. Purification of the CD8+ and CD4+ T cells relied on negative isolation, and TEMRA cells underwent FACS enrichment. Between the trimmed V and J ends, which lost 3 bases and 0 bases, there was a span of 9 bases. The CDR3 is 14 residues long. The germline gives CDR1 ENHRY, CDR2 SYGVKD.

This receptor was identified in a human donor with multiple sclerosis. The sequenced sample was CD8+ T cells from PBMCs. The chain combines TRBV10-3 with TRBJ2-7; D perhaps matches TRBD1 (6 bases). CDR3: CAISEEDSSYEQYF. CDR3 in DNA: TGTGCCATCAGTGAAGAGGACAGCTCCTACGAGCAGTACTTC.